Each of the 10 T cell receptor beta chains below was sequenced from the same sample in a study of blood T cell repertoires in COVID-19. The data were produced by immunoSEQ multiplex PCR, yet TCRdb's version contains in-frame clones alone and is incomplete. The top ten clones hold over 1.1% of a sample with 400,000 to 450,000 clones, 86% of them seen once. Sequences were obtained from peripheral blood. These receptors originate from a woman aged 25-40 years with active or convalescent COVID-19.

V is TRBV7-9 and J is TRBJ1-3; 8 bases map to TRBD1. The trim removed 4 bases at V and 0 bases at J, leaving 11 bases unmatched. Germline V lookup: CDR1 SEHNR, CDR2 FQNEAQ (reference sequence). This CDR3 has 18 residues. In DNA, the CDR3 is TGTGCCAGCAGCTCCTGGGATCTACAGGGGGACTCTGGAAACACCATATATTTT. Translating it yields CASSSWDLQGDSGNTIYF.

The CDR3 nucleotides are TGTGCCGGAAACAGGGGATTGGGGACTGAAGCTTTCTTT. As protein: CAGNRGLGTEAFF. The chain has TRBV6-5 and TRBJ1-1; 7 bases fit TRBD1. This CDR3 spans 13 amino acids. J lost 5 bases, V lost 11 bases, and 11 bases had no gene match. The V gene's germline CDR1 is MNHEY and CDR2 SVGAGI.

With respect to this clone: The sample holds other DNA sequences that translate to the same CDR3. The chain couples TRBV27 to TRBJ1-1; D call uncertain. The V gene's germline CDR1 is MNHEY and CDR2 SMNVEV (reference sequence). Trimming took off 2 bases at V and 1 base at J, with 5 bases between the two ends. This CDR3 spans 13 amino acids. The CDR3 DNA sequence: TGTGCCAGCAGTTTAACCGGGAACACTGAAGCTTTCTTT. Protein: CASSLTGNTEAFF.

This clone was counted once. This chain links TRBV28 with TRBJ2-1; 10 bases line up with TRBD2. Trimming took 3 bases from V and 0 from J; bases not matched to a gene: 11. The CDR3 has 19 residues. Germline V gene sequence: CDR1 MDHEN, CDR2 SYDVKM. CDR3 sequence reads: CASSFALGASGGSYNEQFF. The CDR3 DNA sequence: TGTGCCAGCAGTTTCGCACTAGGTGCTAGCGGGGGCTCCTACAATGAGCAGTTCTTC.

This clone was observed once. V is TRBV27 and J is TRBJ2-2; a weak D match, TRBD2 (6 bases). In germline, CDR1 is MNHEY, CDR2 SMNVEV (reference sequence). V was shortened by 0 bases and J by 2 bases, with 10 bases between the two germline ends. The CDR3 spans 16 residues. For the CDR3, the DNA is TGTGCCAGCAGTTTATCGTCGGGGGTCAACACCGGGGAGCTGTTTTTT. Protein sequence: CASSLSSGVNTGELFF.

This clone has only one observation. The chain carries TRBV19 and TRBJ2-3, with D tentatively TRBD2 (6 bases). The CDR3 consists of 15 residues. Germline values: CDR1 LNHDA, CDR2 SQIVND (reference sequence). The V end lost 1 base, the J end lost 3 bases, and 11 bases lay between the germline ends. This CDR3 reads CASSIGGGGTDTQYF. The CDR3 coding sequence is TGTGCCAGTAGTATAGGTGGGGGAGGTACAGATACGCAGTATTTT. The entire variable domain, with the rest obtained from reference TRBV19 and TRBJ2-3, is as follows: DGGITQSPKYLFRKEGQNVTLSCEQNLNHDAMYWYRQDPGQGLRLIYYSQIVNDFQKGDIAEGYSVSREKKESFPLTVTSAQKNPTAFYLCASSIGGGGTDTQYFGPGTRLTVL.

The genes are TRBV10-2 and TRBJ2-1; tentatively, D is TRBD1 (5 bases). Germline CDR1 and CDR2: WSHSY and SAAADI. The CDR3 is 15 amino acids. Trimming left V 6 bases short and J 3 bases short, with 15 bases between. This CDR3 is CASRVGRSIYNEQFF. In nucleotides, the CDR3 is TGCGCCAGCAGGGTGGGGCGGTCTATCTACAATGAGCAGTTCTTC.

This clone was observed once. The chain has TRBV28 and TRBJ2-3; D not resolved. This CDR3 has 11 amino acids. The germline V gene encodes CDR1 MDHEN and CDR2 SYDVKM. V gave up 5 bases and J gave up 11 bases, with 11 bases separating them. The CDR3: CASSPGYQQYF. The CDR3 DNA is TGTGCCAGCAGTCCCGGGTATCAGCAGTATTTT. The full variable domain, completed using reference TRBV28 and TRBJ2-3, is DVKVTQSSRYLVKRTGEKVFLECVQDMDHENMFWYRQDPGLGLRLIYFSYDVKMKEKGDIPEGYSVSREKKERFSLILESASTNQTSMYLCASSPGYQQYFGPGTRLTVL.

The chain carries TRBV5-1 and TRBJ2-2; possible D gene TRBD1, 5 bases. The CDR3 length is 15 residues. Trimming left V 2 bases short and J 2 bases short, with 10 bases between. CDR1 SGHRS and CDR2 YFSETQ come from the germline V gene. CDR3 loop: CASSLQDPNTGELFF. The CDR3 DNA reads as TGCGCCAGCAGCTTACAGGACCCAAACACCGGGGAGCTGTTTTTT.

This sequence joins TRBV15 and TRBJ1-4; D possibly corresponds to TRBD1 (6 bases). Germline assignment: CDR1 LNHNV and CDR2 YYDKDF (reference sequence). The germline V and J ends were trimmed by 0 bases and 3 bases, with 11 bases remaining between them. This CDR3 region has 16 residues. CDR3 nucleotides: TGTGCCACCAGCAGAGATCGGGCAGGGGCTAATGAAAAACTGTTTTTT. Protein: CATSRDRAGANEKLFF.